These 19 T cell receptor beta chains were sequenced from one sample in a study of blood T cell repertoires in COVID-19. Sequencing used immunoSEQ multiplex PCR; TCRdb keeps in-frame clones, though not all of them. The top ten clones hold about 2.5% of a sample with around 270,000 clones, 75% to 95% of them seen once. The sequenced sample consisted of peripheral blood. The receptors come from a person aged 18-35 years with COVID-19, enrolled during active disease.

Comment on this clone: Within the sample, other DNA sequences also encode this same CDR3. The gene calls are TRBV9 and TRBJ2-5; D perhaps matches TRBD2 (6 bases). This CDR3 spans 15 amino acids. V shed 0 bases and J shed 1 base, with 10 bases lying between them. The germline gives CDR1 SGDLS, CDR2 YYNGEE. DNA of the CDR3: TGTGCCAGCAGCGTAGGAGGGCGGGGCCAAGAGACCCAGTACTTC. This codes for CASSVGGRGQETQYF.

The CDR3 sequence is CASSMGRTDTQYF. The CDR3, as DNA: TGTGCCAGTAGTATGGGGAGAACAGATACGCAGTATTTT. This rearrangement joins TRBV19 to TRBJ2-3, with D maybe TRBD2 (5 bases). CDR1 is LNHDA and CDR2 is SQIVND in the germline V gene (reference sequence). V lost 3 bases to trimming and J lost 3 bases, with 7 bases between them. The length of the CDR3 is 13 residues.

CDR3 DNA: TGCGCCAGCAGCTTGTTTGAGGGCGCATCAAGCGAGCAGTACTTC. Amino acids: CASSLFEGASSEQYF. The J gene is TRBJ2-7, the V gene TRBV5-1; D possibly corresponds to TRBD2 (5 bases). The V gene's germline CDR1 is SGHRS and CDR2 YFSETQ. V gave up 1 base and J gave up 6 bases, with 17 bases separating them. This CDR3 region has 15 residues.

The CDR3 nucleotides are TGTGCCAGCAGCCAAGCGACAGGACAGCGAAGAGAAAAACTGTTTTTT. This codes for CASSQATGQRREKLFF. The chain uses TRBV4-2 and TRBJ1-4, with D possibly being TRBD1 (6 bases). The CDR3 extends over 16 amino acids. Germline V gives CDR1 LGHNA, CDR2 YNFKEQ. Trimming removed 1 base from V and 8 bases from J, with 17 bases in between.

The chain couples TRBV9 to TRBJ2-1; 11 nucleotides align to TRBD2. The CDR3 is made up of 16 amino acids. Trimming took 0 bases from V and 4 from J; bases not matched to a gene: 3. Germline values: CDR1 SGDLS, CDR2 YYNGEE. CDR3 in DNA: TGTGCCAGCAGCGTAGAGGGACTAGCGGATTACAATGAGCAGTTCTTC. Protein sequence: CASSVEGLADYNEQFF.

This sequence joins TRBV7-6 and TRBJ2-1; 11 nucleotides agree with TRBD2. Trimming took 5 bases from V and 7 from J; bases not matched to a gene: 7. This CDR3 contains 15 residues. Germline values: CDR1 SGHVS, CDR2 FNYEAQ. The CDR3 DNA reads TGTGCCAGCAGCCAAACTAGCGGGAGCTTTAATGAGCAGTTCTTC. Its translation: CASSQTSGSFNEQFF.

The chain employs TRBV30 and TRBJ2-2; D is ambiguous. V lost 0 bases to trimming and J lost 4 bases, with 12 bases between them. Per the germline V gene, CDR1 is GTSNPN and CDR2 is SVGIG (reference sequence). The CDR3 has 15 amino acids. CDR3: CAWSVPPVFTGELFF. The DNA of the CDR3 is TGTGCCTGGAGTGTACCCCCAGTTTTCACCGGGGAGCTGTTTTTT. Full variable domain (rest looked up from reference TRBV30 and TRBJ2-2): SQTIHQWPATLVQPVGSPLSLECTVEGTSNPNLYWYRQAAGRGLQLLFYSVGIGQISSEVPQNLSASRPQDRQFILSSKKLLLSDSGFYLCAWSVPPVFTGELFFGEGSRLTVL.

The V gene is TRBV27, the J gene TRBJ2-7, with TRBD1 matching 8 bases. With V trimmed by 5 bases and J by 3 bases, 6 bases remained unmatched. Germline-derived CDR1 and CDR2 are MNHEY and SMNVEV (reference sequence). The CDR3 loop spans 14 amino acids. The CDR3, as DNA: TGTGCCAGCAGTCCTAGACAGGGGTACTACGAGCAGTACTTC. Residues: CASSPRQGYYEQYF.

This chain links TRBV11-2 with TRBJ2-7, with D perhaps TRBD1 (6 bases). Germline CDR1 SGHAT, CDR2 FQNNGV. This CDR3 has 17 residues. Trimming stripped 1 base from V and 0 bases from J, with 16 bases between. CDR3 region: CASSLGGPADPSYEQYF. The DNA for the CDR3 is TGTGCCAGCAGCTTAGGGGGGCCAGCGGACCCCTCCTACGAGCAGTACTTC.

V is TRBV9 and J is TRBJ1-3, with D tentatively TRBD1 (5 bases). The CDR3 extends over 14 amino acids. Deletions cut 3 bases from V and 2 bases from J, with 9 bases between. The germline V gene encodes CDR1 SGDLS and CDR2 YYNGEE. The DNA for the CDR3 is TGTGCCAGCAGCGGTACAGGCACTGGAAACACCATATATTTT. It is translated as CASSGTGTGNTIYF.

The chain carries TRBV6-6 and TRBJ2-2; 8 bases line up with TRBD2. Germline CDR1 reads MNHNY; CDR2 reads SVGAGI (reference sequence). This CDR3 has 19 amino acids. The J segment lost 3 bases and the V segment lost 5 bases, leaving 17 bases of the junction unmatched. The CDR3 nucleotides read TGTGCCAGCAGTCCATACGGGGGGGGGACCCGGATCTACACCGGGGAGCTGTTTTTT. This gives the protein CASSPYGGGTRIYTGELFF.

This clone has just a few counts. This chain joins TRBV6-5 and TRBJ1-2; 10 bases fit TRBD1. Germline-derived CDR1 and CDR2 are MNHEY and SVGAGI. V lost 6 bases, J lost 8 bases, and 3 bases stayed unmatched. The CDR3 runs to 12 residues. The CDR3 loop is CASRRQGAGYTF. CDR3 DNA: TGTGCCAGCAGGCGACAGGGGGCCGGCTACACCTTC.

CDR3 DNA sequence: TGTGCCAGCGGGGGGCTAGCGGGAGTCGAGCAGTACTTC. Its translation: CASGGLAGVEQYF. The V and J genes are TRBV4-2 and TRBJ2-7; 10 nucleotides line up with TRBD2. This CDR3 has 13 residues. V lost 8 bases to trimming and J lost 6 bases; unmatched junction nucleotides: 7. Germline values: CDR1 LGHNA, CDR2 YNFKEQ.

The J gene is TRBJ2-5, the V gene TRBV5-1, with D unclear. V was shortened by 1 base and J by 2 bases, with 9 bases between the two germline ends. Germline CDR1 reads SGHRS; CDR2 reads YFSETQ. The CDR3 contains 14 residues. CDR3 in DNA: TGCGCCAGCAGCTTGCAGGCAGGACAAGAGACCCAGTACTTC. This translates into CASSLQAGQETQYF.

The chain recombines TRBV7-9 with TRBJ2-1; D call uncertain. Trimming cost V 6 bases and J 5 bases, with 5 bases left between them. Germline loops: CDR1 SEHNR, CDR2 FQNEAQ (reference sequence). The CDR3 covers 11 residues. The CDR3 bases are TGTGCCAGCAGTGGAGACAATGAGCAGTTCTTC. Amino acid sequence: CASSGDNEQFF.

The gene calls are TRBV24-1 and TRBJ1-2; 7 bases are a match to TRBD1. Germline V lookup: CDR1 KGHDR, CDR2 SFDVKD. The V gene end was trimmed by 4 bases and the J gene end by 6 bases; junction bases not matched to a gene: 1. The CDR3 spans 12 residues. In DNA form, the CDR3 reads TGTGCCACCAGTGACAGGGGGAATGGCTACACCTTC. It specifies CATSDRGNGYTF.

The chain uses TRBV5-4 and TRBJ2-3, with TRBD1 matching 7 bases. CDR1 and CDR2 from the germline V gene are SGHNT and YYREEE (reference sequence). The length of the CDR3 is 15 residues. J was trimmed by 2 bases and V by 0 bases; bases with no gene match: 3. CDR3 nucleotide sequence: TGTGCCAGCAGCTTGGGCAGGGGGACCACAGATACGCAGTATTTT. It yields the protein CASSLGRGTTDTQYF.

The V and J genes are TRBV6-2 or TRBV6-3 and TRBJ1-5, with 10 nucleotides matching TRBD1. V trimming: 5 bases; J trimming: 1 base; junction bases outside the gene matches: 2. Germline CDR1 MNHEY, CDR2 SVGEGT. CDR3 length: 15 residues. The chain's CDR3 is CASSRTGGSNQPQHF. CDR3 nucleotides: TGTGCCAGCAGTAGGACAGGGGGGAGCAATCAGCCCCAGCATTTT.

The gene calls are TRBV27 and TRBJ2-5; TRBD2 agrees at 14 bases. Trimming at V came to 2 bases and at J to 4 bases, leaving 9 bases not matched to a gene. Germline V gene lookup returns CDR1 MNHEY and CDR2 SMNVEV (reference sequence). This CDR3 has 18 residues. The CDR3 DNA reads TGTGCCAGCAGTTTAGGCCCGGGACTAGCGGGAGTGGGAGAGACCCAGTACTTC. Protein sequence: CASSLGPGLAGVGETQYF.